These 25 T cell receptor beta chains were sequenced from one sample in a study of human T cells and chemical hapten exposure. Time point defined: patch test 3, about 24 weeks after DPC sensitization. Indicated treatment: therapeutic diphenylcyclopropenone sensitization with weekly scalp DPC. TCRdb passed the RACE reads through MiXCR, listing each CDR3 protein once. The table includes 100,000 to 150,000 distinct CDR3 sequences, about 11% detected once. Sample: whole blood, taken in connection with sensitization to the hapten diphenylcyclopropenone (DPC). Every receptor here comes from a woman in her fifties or sixties with alopecia areata. Some clones in this sample may be carry-over from other donors' samples.

V usage is TRBV12-3 or TRBV12-4 and J usage is TRBJ2-7, with D possibly matching TRBD2 (5 bases). V was cut by 5 bases and J by 5 bases, with 13 bases left in between. This CDR3 comprises 13 residues. CDR3 protein: CASSTSQFHEQYF. For the CDR3, the DNA is TGTGCCAGCAGTACTAGTCAGTTCCACGAGCAGTACTTC.

This clonotype was counted between two and nine times. The chain has TRBV2 and TRBJ2-7; no definite D call. V lost 8 bases, J lost 2 bases, and 16 bases lay in between. This CDR3 comprises 14 residues. Germline CDR1 and CDR2: SNHLY and FYNNEI. This CDR3 reads CASLEGRGAYEQYF. CDR3 in DNA: TGTGCCAGCCTAGAAGGGCGCGGCGCCTACGAGCAGTACTTC.

This clonotype has more than one count but fewer than ten. The chain recombines TRBV11-3 with TRBJ2-4; the D is unclear. The CDR3 is 15 residues long. V lost 1 base and J 0 bases, leaving 7 bases between the germline ends. From germline, CDR1 is SGHNT and CDR2 YENEEA. CDR3 in amino acids: CASSLAPGAKNIQYF. The CDR3 nucleotides read TGTGCCAGCAGCTTAGCCCCAGGAGCCAAAAACATTCAGTACTTC.

This clonotype showed up many times. CDR3 residues: CSVGSRSPIEELFF. CDR3 nucleotide sequence: TGCAGCGTTGGATCGCGTAGTCCTATCGAGGAGCTGTTTTTT. The J gene is TRBJ2-2, the V gene TRBV29-1; D is uncertain. Germline V gene sequence: CDR1 SQVTM, CDR2 ANQGSEA. The V and J ends lost 4 bases and 10 bases respectively, with 19 bases between them. This CDR3 has 14 amino acids.

This clonotype was found a few times. J is TRBJ2-7 and V is TRBV20-1; 9 bases map to TRBD1. This CDR3 comprises 14 residues. With V trimmed by 5 bases and J by 3 bases, 8 bases remained unmatched. Looked up from germline, CDR1 is DFQATT and CDR2 is SNEGSKA (reference sequence). CDR3 DNA sequence: TGCAGTGCTGCCTCCGGGACAGGGTTCTACGAGCAGTACTTC. It encodes CSAASGTGFYEQYF.

With regard to this clonotype: A read error may explain this, as a much larger clone is one base away. The V gene is TRBV4-3, the J gene TRBJ2-7; no clear D. CDR3 size: 13 residues. Germline CDR1 reads LGHNA; CDR2 reads YSLEER. Trimming took off 4 bases at V and 3 bases at J, with 10 bases between the two ends. CDR3 sequence reads: CASSPVVNYEQYF. The CDR3 nucleotides read TGCGCCAGCAGCCCCGTGGTAAACTACGAGCAGTACTTC.

This clonotype was counted only a few times. The chain recombines TRBV11-3 with TRBJ2-1; D unclear. This CDR3 has 15 residues. Germline V lookup: CDR1 SGHNT, CDR2 YENEEA. The V and J ends lost 1 base and 2 bases respectively, with 9 bases between them. The CDR3 spells CASSLAPGPYNEQFF. The CDR3 DNA reads as TGTGCCAGCAGCTTAGCGCCAGGTCCCTACAATGAGCAGTTCTTC.

V usage is TRBV13 and J usage is TRBJ1-2; D not resolved. CDR1 and CDR2 from the germline V gene are PRHDT and FYEKMQ (reference sequence). Trimming stripped 6 bases from V and 7 bases from J, with 12 bases between. CDR3 length equals 12 residues. The CDR3 loop is CASSPGRSGYTF. DNA for the CDR3: TGTGCCAGCAGTCCCGGACGGTCTGGCTACACCTTC.

Of note for this clonotype: This may arise from a read error, as a much more abundant clone is one base away. The chain combines TRBV27 with TRBJ2-3, with D perhaps matching TRBD1 or TRBD2 (5 bases each). CDR3 length: 14 amino acids. Germline loops: CDR1 MNHEY, CDR2 SMNVEV (reference sequence). Between the trimmed V and J ends, which lost 6 bases and 1 base, there was a span of 11 bases. The CDR3, as DNA: TGTGCCAGCAGACTAGTGGGGGGCACAGATACGCAGTATTTT. Translation gives CASRLVGGTDTQYF.

This rearrangement joins TRBV7-2 to TRBJ1-5; D gene ambiguous. CDR3 length: 14 amino acids. V dropped 1 base and J dropped 2 bases, with 6 bases sitting between them. The germline V gene encodes CDR1 SGHTA and CDR2 FQGNSA. This chain's CDR3 is CASSLVAGNQPQHF. The DNA of the CDR3 is TGTGCCAGCAGCTTAGTTGCAGGCAATCAGCCCCAGCATTTT.

This clonotype was observed a few times. The chain links TRBV6-5 to TRBJ2-3; 7 positions agree with TRBD2. Germline V lookup: CDR1 MNHEY, CDR2 SVGAGI. This CDR3 is built from 17 residues. V was clipped by 5 bases and J by 0 bases; unmatched bases: 11. CDR3 residues: CASSPNPGGPSTDTQYF. CDR3 in DNA: TGTGCCAGCAGTCCCAACCCGGGGGGTCCTAGCACAGATACGCAGTATTTT.

This clonotype was detected a few times. The chain combines TRBV5-1 with TRBJ1-4; D gene ambiguous. Germline CDR1 is SGHRS and CDR2 is YFSETQ. V shed 5 bases and J shed 4 bases, with 9 bases lying between them. This CDR3 is built from 13 residues. The CDR3, as DNA: TGCGCCAGCAGGGGGAGCGGTAATGAAAAACTGTTTTTT. Amino acid sequence: CASRGSGNEKLFF.

As for this clonotype: A much larger clonotype is one base distant, so this may be a read error. V gene TRBV5-5 combines with J gene TRBJ2-3; possible D gene TRBD2, 5 bases. Germline loops: CDR1 SGHKS, CDR2 YYEKEE (reference sequence). The CDR3 length is 13 residues. The CDR3 nucleotides read TGTGCCAGCAGCCGAGGGAGCACAGAAACGCAGTATTTT. Translating it yields CASSRGSTETQYF.

In its sample, this clonotype was seen many times. The chain couples TRBV5-1 to TRBJ2-1; D gene unclear. CDR3 size: 13 residues. Per germline, CDR1 SGHRS and CDR2 YFSETQ. V was trimmed by 5 bases and J by 4 bases, leaving 10 bases between them. CDR3 residues: CASRVDTYNEQFF. CDR3 bases: TGCGCCAGCAGGGTCGACACGTACAATGAGCAGTTCTTC.

V and J are TRBV12-3 or TRBV12-4 and TRBJ2-1; 9 bases agree with TRBD2. The CDR3 extends over 15 amino acids. J gave up 4 bases and V 5 bases, and 6 bases lay outside the gene matches. The CDR3 region is CASSPTSGPYNEQFF. In DNA form, the CDR3 reads TGTGCCAGCAGTCCGACTAGCGGCCCTTACAATGAGCAGTTCTTC.

The V gene is TRBV5-6, the J gene TRBJ1-2, with TRBD1 as a possible D gene (6 bases). The CDR3 has 13 amino acids. Deletions cut 3 bases from V and 6 bases from J, with 12 bases between. Germline assignment: CDR1 SGHDT and CDR2 YYEEEE. The CDR3 DNA follows: TGTGCCAGCAGCTACGGACAGATGGATGGCTACACCTTC. Its translation is CASSYGQMDGYTF.

The table lists this clonotype with many counts. The chain uses TRBV5-5 and TRBJ1-5; D is ambiguous. The CDR3 length is 15 residues. The germline CDR1 and CDR2 sequences are SGHKS and YYEKEE (reference sequence). The V end was cut by 0 bases, the J end by 6 bases, with 13 bases between. Here the CDR3 reads CASSLEGHRGQPQHF. The CDR3 bases are TGTGCCAGCAGCTTGGAAGGGCATCGAGGTCAGCCCCAGCATTTT. The full variable domain, completed using reference TRBV5-5 and TRBJ1-5, is DAGVTQSPTHLIKTRGQQVTLRCSPISGHKSVSWYQQVLGQGPQFIFQYYEKEERGRGNFPDRFSARQFPNYSSELNVNALLLGDSALYLCASSLEGHRGQPQHFGDGTRLSIL.

There are many counts of this clonotype. The chain recombines TRBV20-1 with TRBJ1-2; D unresolved. V was pared by 3 bases and J by 5 bases, with 13 bases between. Germline CDR1 and CDR2: DFQATT and SNEGSKA (reference sequence). The CDR3 is made up of 13 amino acids. The CDR3: CSASPPGYYGYTF. In DNA, the CDR3 is TGCAGTGCTAGTCCCCCGGGCTATTATGGCTACACCTTC.

In its sample, this clonotype was seen a few times. This sequence joins TRBV6-2 or TRBV6-3 and TRBJ2-2, with a weak D call TRBD2 (7 bases). Between the trimmed V and J ends, which lost 0 bases and 5 bases, there was a span of 19 bases. Germline V CDR1 and CDR2: MNHEY, SVGEGT. The CDR3 runs 18 residues. CDR3 loop: CASSYSLGGRRSTGELFF. As DNA, the CDR3 is TGTGCCAGCAGTTACTCCCTCGGGGGGCGGAGGTCGACCGGGGAGCTGTTTTTT.

This clonotype was observed a few times. The genes are TRBV6-5 and TRBJ2-3; 12 nucleotides agree with TRBD2. This CDR3 has 16 residues. V was pared by 5 bases and J by 2 bases, with 5 bases of the junction left unmatched. CDR1 is MNHEY and CDR2 is SVGAGI in the germline V gene. In DNA, the CDR3 is TGTGCCAGCAGTCCCTCTAGCGGGGGGGTCACAGATACGCAGTATTTT. Translating it yields CASSPSSGGVTDTQYF.

This clonotype was found a few times. The CDR3: CSAEGRETNYGYTF. CDR3 DNA sequence: TGCAGTGCGGAAGGACGAGAGACTAACTATGGCTACACCTTC. This sequence joins TRBV20-1 and TRBJ1-2; unclear D gene. Germline assignment: CDR1 DFQATT and CDR2 SNEGSKA (reference sequence). The CDR3 is 14 amino acids. The V and J ends lost 6 bases and 0 bases respectively, with 14 bases between them.

The chain recombines TRBV18 with TRBJ1-4; D unclear. Germline lookup yields CDR1 KGHSH and CDR2 LQKENI. The CDR3 has 15 residues. The ends were cut back, 6 bases at V and 0 bases at J, with 11 bases in the middle. In DNA form, the CDR3 reads TGTGCCAGCTCCCCCAGCGCGCCAACTAATGAAAAACTGTTTTTT. This sequence encodes CASSPSAPTNEKLFF.

The V call is TRBV20-1, the J call TRBJ2-7, with D possibly matching TRBD2 (5 bases). Germline values: CDR1 DFQATT, CDR2 SNEGSKA (reference sequence). V lost 6 bases, J lost 1 base, and 16 bases lay in between. This CDR3 is 14 amino acids long. DNA of the CDR3: TGCAGTGCCCCCGCCCGGGATGGATCCTACGAGCAGTACTTC. Its protein is CSAPARDGSYEQYF.

This clonotype was seen a handful of times. The chain employs TRBV6-6 and TRBJ1-1, with D unresolved. This CDR3 is built from 12 residues. Per the germline V gene, CDR1 is MNHNY and CDR2 is SVGAGI (reference sequence). V was cut by 2 bases and J by 4 bases, with 5 bases left in between. DNA of the CDR3: TGTGCCAGCAGTTACCTAGGCACTGAAGCTTTCTTT. This translates into CASSYLGTEAFF.

The chain uses TRBV5-4 and TRBJ1-6; TRBD1 aligns across 7 bases. This CDR3 is 15 amino acids long. Germline-derived CDR1 and CDR2 are SGHNT and YYREEE (reference sequence). The junction had 3 bases not matched to a gene; V was cut back by 2 bases and J by 4 bases. This chain's CDR3 is CASSLGGGYNSPLHF. In DNA, the CDR3 is TGTGCCAGCAGCTTAGGGGGCGGATATAATTCACCCCTCCACTTT.